This entry features one T cell receptor beta chain sequence. The germline gives CDR1 KGHSH, CDR2 LQKENI. This CDR3 is 15 amino acids long. Germline trimming cut 6 bases from V and 4 bases from J; bases unmatched to any gene: 9. The data were obtained in a study of blood T cell repertoires in COVID-19. Overall study: Whether acute or convalescent, the COVID-19 samples came from the United States, Italy and Spain. T cells, B-cell-depleted T cells, or PBMCs supplied cDNA or gDNA.

Per the authors' pipeline: By means of reference gene primer amplification, nucleated cell counts were estimated. Sequencing used immunoSEQ multiplex PCR; TCRdb keeps in-frame clones, though not all of them. That table furnishes V, J and clone size, whereas the DNA furnished D and trimming. The profile shows some 260,000 clones, around 90% of them singletons. The receptor comes from a human donor in a cohort sampled during active COVID-19. The rearrangement joins TRBV18 to TRBJ2-7, with 10 bases matching TRBD2. Sequencing was performed on peripheral blood. Here the CDR3 reads CASSQGLATVYEQYF. DNA of the CDR3: TGTGCCAGCTCCCAGGGACTAGCGACTGTGTACGAGCAGTACTTC.